The clone carrying this T cell receptor beta chain is categorized as medium-sized. Its target is unknown. The data belong to a study of metastatic and nonmetastatic thyroid tumors. The overall study: Peripheral blood and tumor or nodule samples from malignant and benign thyroid patients were compared.

This CDR3 is built from 13 residues. Trimming cost V 3 bases and J 5 bases; bases outside gene matches: 1. Looked up from germline, CDR1 is LNHDA and CDR2 is SQIVND (reference sequence). Until they underwent thyroid surgery, no patient had received any treatment. Study-wide points: Malignant thyroid tumors reportedly exceeded benign nodules significantly in TCR beta diversity, with the difference appearing in blood and tumor.

Authors' processing steps: CDR3 differences across clinicopathological groups were used to build a distant-metastasis classifier for papillary thyroid cancer. TCRdb re-processed the PCR reads through MiXCR. These V and J calls derive from TCRdb rather than the authors' analysis. This sample has 100,000 or so clones, with more than 13% found just once. The material sequenced was blood. V and J are TRBV19 and TRBJ1-2, with 9 bases fitting TRBD1. The TCR was taken from a female donor with papillary thyroid cancer or a benign thyroid nodule (not recorded which). Some clones in this sample may be carry-over from other donors' samples. This CDR3 is CASSIGTGYGYTF. The CDR3, as DNA: TGTGCCAGTAGTATTGGGACAGGGTATGGCTACACCTTC. Combining the CDR3 with reference TRBV19 and TRBJ1-2 gives the whole variable domain DGGITQSPKYLFRKEGQNVTLSCEQNLNHDAMYWYRQDPGQGLRLIYYSQIVNDFQKGDIAEGYSVSREKKESFPLTVTSAQKNPTAFYLCASSIGTGYGYTFGSGTRLTVV.